The rows below give T cell receptor beta chains drawn from one sample of a study of T-cell reconstitution after alpha-beta-depleted transplantation in children. TCRdb recomputed calls from the PCR reads with MiXCR, one row per CDR3 protein. The sample shows roughly 400,000 distinct CDR3 sequences, about a fifth of them seen only once. The sample here was PBMCs from the stem cell graft donor, taken from the stem cell graft. The source is a human donor who donated a stem cell graft to a child with acute myeloid leukemia. Each CDR3 is given with its conserved first and last residue. Each record gives: D gene, J gene, V gene, CDR3 protein. A D gene is named only where the DNA matches it firmly.

NA | TRBJ2-6 | TRBV2 | CASWGSGPPSGANVLTF
TRBD1 | TRBJ1-6 | TRBV11-1 | CASSLWGQGIPYNSPLHF
NA | TRBJ2-1 | TRBV7-9 | CASSLDSGYVEQFF
TRBD2 | TRBJ2-1 | TRBV28 | CASIKREFGRDEQFF
NA | TRBJ2-1 | TRBV20-1 | CSARGSGYSSYNEQFF
NA | TRBJ2-1 | TRBV30 | CAWRSSYNEQFF
NA | TRBJ1-1 | TRBV7-6 | CASSLELSTEAFF
NA | TRBJ1-1 | TRBV12-3/TRBV12-4 | CASSPTRAINTEAFF
TRBD2 | TRBJ2-5 | TRBV12-3/TRBV12-4 | CASWGAGGQETQYF
NA | TRBJ2-7 | TRBV12-3/TRBV12-4 | CASGSSRTISYEQYF
TRBD1 | TRBJ1-1 | TRBV7-2 | CASGITGAQTEAFF
TRBD2 | TRBJ2-1 | TRBV20-1 | CSASRVAGARSYNEQFF
TRBD2 | TRBJ2-1 | TRBV2 | CASSVSGDYNEQFF
TRBD2 | TRBJ2-3 | TRBV5-1 | CASTSGNTQYF
NA | TRBJ2-7 | TRBV20-1 | CSGGGEGASYEQYF
NA | TRBJ2-3 | TRBV29-1 | CSVGGTFSDTDTQYF
NA | TRBJ2-1 | TRBV30 | CAWSVTGAYNEQFF
NA | TRBJ2-1 | TRBV20-1 | CSASNLQGGFNEQFF
NA | TRBJ2-2 | TRBV10-3 | CAVTRGLNTGELFF
TRBD2 | TRBJ2-1 | TRBV20-1 | CSAILAGGTSSYNEQFF
NA | TRBJ2-5 | TRBV20-1 | CSASFRRETQYF
TRBD2 | TRBJ2-7 | TRBV25-1 | CASSGWTSSSYEQYF
NA | TRBJ2-7 | TRBV5-1 | CASSLSRAYHEQYF
NA | TRBJ2-1 | TRBV18 | CASSPGVLNYNEQFF
NA | TRBJ2-3 | TRBV7-6 | CASSETSLVDTQYF
NA | TRBJ1-4 | TRBV20-1 | CSATYGGPNEKLFF
TRBD1 | TRBJ2-1 | TRBV24-1 | CATSDRQGPSLYNEQFF
TRBD2 | TRBJ2-1 | TRBV12-3/TRBV12-4 | CASSPPAGGPNEQFF